This T cell receptor (beta chain) was retrieved from a study of shared T cell receptors in the human thymus. Sequencing used immunoSEQ multiplex PCR; TCRdb keeps in-frame clones, though not all of them. Of hundreds of thousands of clones in the sample, over 90% were seen once. The CDR3 is made up of 13 amino acids. V lost 8 bases and J 3 bases, leaving 15 bases between the germline ends. Germline CDR1 and CDR2: SQVTM and ANQGSEA. This chain uses TRBV29-1 with TRBJ2-3; a weak D match, TRBD2 (7 bases). The sequencing input was thymocytes. The origin of this receptor is a human donor. The chain's CDR3 is CSPGEGETDTQYF. The CDR3 region has the DNA TGCAGCCCAGGGGAGGGAGAGACAGATACGCAGTATTTT.